This T cell receptor (beta chain) was captured by sequencing in a study of cytomegalovirus exposure and HLA in healthy donors. As for the study in general: As an earlier analysis found, about 179 million T cells yielded about 120 million unique TCR beta sequences.

The PCR contained 60 Vbeta and 13 Jbeta primers. Sequencing was performed with immunoSEQ multiplex PCR; in TCRdb, only in-frame clones are kept and a portion is missing. The sample records some 130,000 clones, around 74% being singletons. Germline-derived CDR1 and CDR2 are LNHNV and YYDKDF (reference sequence). The CDR3 sequence is 12 residues long. V dropped 0 bases and J dropped 2 bases, with 2 bases sitting between them. This clonotype originated in a woman between 45 and 65 years old in good health and CMV-seropositive. The sequenced material came from PBMCs. The V and J genes are TRBV15 and TRBJ2-7; the D is unclear. CDR3 sequence: CATSRDTYEQYF. The CDR3 bases are TGTGCCACCAGCAGAGATACCTACGAGCAGTACTTC.